The 23 T cell receptor beta chains given below trace back to one sample, sequenced in a study of blood T cell repertoires in COVID-19. Generated by immunoSEQ multiplex PCR, the TCRdb table keeps only in-frame clones and is missing some. Among under 300,000 clones listed, around 86% were seen once. Sequencing used peripheral blood. These receptor sequences come from a woman in her sixties or seventies with active or convalescent COVID-19.

The chain recombines TRBV9 with TRBJ2-5, with 8 bases aligning to TRBD2. Germline CDR1 and CDR2: SGDLS and YYNGEE. The CDR3 runs to 15 residues. V was pared by 4 bases and J by 5 bases, with 10 bases of the junction left unmatched. For the CDR3, the DNA is TGTGCCAGCAGCTTCCGGGGGGGCCCAGAGGAGACCCAGTACTTC. This encodes CASSFRGGPEETQYF.

The chain links TRBV19 to TRBJ1-2; 7 bases map to TRBD1. The V gene's germline CDR1 is LNHDA and CDR2 SQIVND (reference sequence). The trim removed 7 bases at V and 2 bases at J, leaving 4 bases unmatched. The CDR3 consists of 13 residues. CDR3 loop: CASNGGQNYGYTF. The CDR3 region has the DNA TGTGCCAGTAACGGGGGACAGAACTATGGCTACACCTTC.

A single count supports this clone. The chain has TRBV2 and TRBJ2-1, with 8 bases fitting TRBD1. CDR3 length: 13 amino acids. The germline V gene encodes CDR1 SNHLY and CDR2 FYNNEI. The V segment lost 2 bases and the J segment 12 bases; nucleotides outside the gene matches: 6. The CDR3 coding sequence is TGTGCCAGCAGTGAAAGGGGGACAGGTGGGCAGTTCTTC. It specifies CASSERGTGGQFF.

The chain employs TRBV7-2 and TRBJ2-7; 7 nucleotides agree with TRBD1. The germline CDR1 and CDR2 sequences are SGHTA and FQGNSA. V trimming: 6 bases; J trimming: 2 bases; junction bases outside the gene matches: 4. The CDR3 runs to 13 residues. The CDR3 sequence: CASRPGQPYEQYF. The CDR3 nucleotides read TGTGCCAGCAGGCCGGGACAGCCCTACGAGCAGTACTTC.

J is TRBJ2-1 and V is TRBV12-5; unclear D gene. This CDR3 spans 13 amino acids. V was trimmed by 3 bases and J by 6 bases, leaving 9 bases between them. Germline V gives CDR1 LGHNT, CDR2 FRNRAP. CDR3 sequence reads: CASGFPQSNEQFF. The CDR3 DNA follows: TGTGCTAGTGGTTTCCCCCAGTCCAATGAGCAGTTCTTC.

The genes are TRBV29-1 and TRBJ1-2; a possible D gene is TRBD1 (5 bases). This CDR3 region has 13 residues. Germline CDR1 SQVTM, CDR2 ANQGSEA. CDR3 residues: CGAGRGIDYGYTF. The CDR3 DNA follows: TGCGGAGCAGGGAGGGGAATTGACTATGGCTACACCTTC.

The rearrangement links TRBV18 to TRBJ2-3; TRBD2 matches 11 bases. CDR1 is KGHSH and CDR2 is LQKENI in the germline V gene. The CDR3 runs to 16 residues. After removal of 4 bases from V and 5 bases from J, the junction contained 8 bases not matched to a gene. DNA of the CDR3: TGTGCCAGCTCACGGGTGCTAGCGGGGGGTGAAGATACGCAGTATTTT. It yields the protein CASSRVLAGGEDTQYF.

This clone is a singleton in its sample. The chain has TRBV19 and TRBJ2-5; D may be TRBD2 (6 bases). Germline CDR1 reads LNHDA; CDR2 reads SQIVND (reference sequence). The CDR3 spans 12 residues. The V and J ends lost 10 bases and 1 base respectively, with 10 bases between them. CDR3 loop: CATRGGQETQYF. CDR3 coding DNA: TGTGCCACCCGGGGAGGCCAAGAGACCCAGTACTTC.

The chain combines TRBV7-9 with TRBJ1-2; TRBD1 agrees at 12 bases. From germline, CDR1 is SEHNR and CDR2 FQNEAQ (reference sequence). The CDR3 length is 13 residues. The junction had 3 bases not matched to a gene; V was cut back by 7 bases and J by 6 bases. CDR3 loop: CASMGQGADGYTF. The CDR3 bases are TGTGCCAGCATGGGACAGGGGGCCGATGGCTACACCTTC.

The chain's CDR3 is CASSFSTKNEQFF. CDR3 coding DNA: TGTGCCAGCAGCTTCTCTACCAAAAATGAGCAGTTCTTC. The rearrangement links TRBV11-2 to TRBJ2-1; D gene ambiguous. In germline, CDR1 is SGHAT, CDR2 FQNNGV. There are 13 residues in the CDR3. Trimming removed 3 bases at V and 7 bases at J, with 10 bases between.

The chain carries TRBV6-2 or TRBV6-3 and TRBJ2-2; no clear D. V lost 5 bases and J lost 2, with 9 bases in between. This CDR3 region has 14 residues. Germline V gene sequence: CDR1 MNHEY, CDR2 SVGEGT. The CDR3 here is CASSQTPNTGELFF. The CDR3 nucleotides are TGTGCCAGCAGTCAGACACCAAACACCGGGGAGCTGTTTTTT.

This clone has only a few counts. The CDR3 here is CASSRTRGGNQPQHF. CDR3 DNA: TGTGCCAGCAGCCGGACGAGGGGGGGGAATCAGCCCCAGCATTTT. The V and J genes are TRBV7-2 and TRBJ1-5; D possibly corresponds to TRBD1 (6 bases). The CDR3 totals 15 residues. Germline V gene lookup returns CDR1 SGHTA and CDR2 FQGNSA. Trimming removed 5 bases at V and 4 bases at J, with 15 bases between.

The chain carries TRBV10-3 and TRBJ1-1; D unclear. V was shortened by 10 bases and J by 4 bases, with 16 bases between the two germline ends. The CDR3 length is 13 residues. Germline-derived CDR1 and CDR2 are ENHRY and SYGVKD. The CDR3 protein is CATGPKEGTEAFF. The CDR3 DNA reads TGTGCCACCGGGCCTAAGGAGGGCACTGAAGCTTTCTTT.

This chain connects TRBV7-2 to TRBJ2-5; 8 bases fit TRBD2. This CDR3 is 14 amino acids long. Trimming removed 4 bases from V and 3 bases from J; junction bases left unmatched: 4. The germline gives CDR1 SGHTA, CDR2 FQGNSA. CDR3 sequence (DNA): TGTGCCAGCAGCTCTGGACTAGCTAAAGAGACCCAGTACTTC. Translation gives CASSSGLAKETQYF.

The rearrangement joins TRBV7-2 to TRBJ1-1; 7 nucleotides match TRBD1. Germline V gives CDR1 SGHTA, CDR2 FQGNSA. The J segment lost 4 bases and the V segment lost 6 bases, leaving 5 bases of the junction unmatched. The CDR3 covers 13 residues. Here the CDR3 reads CASRQGSVTEAFF. The CDR3 region has the DNA TGTGCCAGCAGACAGGGGTCGGTCACTGAAGCTTTCTTT. The full variable domain, with the rest looked up from reference TRBV7-2 and TRBJ1-1, is GAGVSQSPSNKVTEKGKDVELRCDPISGHTALYWYRQSLGQGLEFLIYFQGNSAPDKSGLPSDRFSAERTGGSVSTLTIQRTQQEDSAVYLCASRQGSVTEAFFGQGTRLTVV.

V usage is TRBV10-3 and J usage is TRBJ2-1, with no clear D. Looked up from germline, CDR1 is ENHRY and CDR2 is SYGVKD. V lost 7 bases to trimming and J lost 5 bases, with 6 bases between them. The CDR3 sequence is 11 residues long. CDR3 residues: CAINYDNEQFF. In DNA, the CDR3 is TGTGCCATCAATTATGACAATGAGCAGTTCTTC.

The rearrangement links TRBV5-6 to TRBJ1-4; D might be TRBD1 (6 bases). There are 14 residues in the CDR3. Germline V gene data show CDR1 as SGHDT and CDR2 as YYEEEE. V was trimmed by 4 bases and J by 6 bases, leaving 13 bases between them. The CDR3 nucleotides are TGTGCCAGCAGCGGGGTGGGGGCCTATGAAAAACTGTTTTTT. Its protein is CASSGVGAYEKLFF. Drawing the rest from reference TRBV5-6 and TRBJ1-4, the complete variable domain is DAGVTQSPTHLIKTRGQQVTLRCSPKSGHDTVSWYQQALGQGPQFIFQYYEEEERQRGNFPDRFSGHQFPNYSSELNVNALLLGDSALYLCASSGVGAYEKLFFGSGTQLSVL.

The chain recombines TRBV19 with TRBJ1-2, with D unclear. The germline CDR1 and CDR2 sequences are LNHDA and SQIVND (reference sequence). Trimming took off 7 bases at V and 7 bases at J, with 19 bases between the two ends. The length of the CDR3 is 14 residues. CDR3 amino acids: CASTTEKREGGYTF. The CDR3 coding sequence is TGTGCCAGTACCACGGAAAAAAGGGAGGGTGGCTACACCTTC.

About this clone: Other DNA sequences within the sample encode an identical CDR3. This chain joins TRBV7-2 and TRBJ2-1, with a weak D call TRBD1 (6 bases). The CDR3 totals 15 residues. The V and J ends lost 1 base and 4 bases respectively, with 11 bases between them. Germline lookup yields CDR1 SGHTA and CDR2 FQGNSA. CDR3 residues: CASSLGGGLYNEQFF. CDR3 bases: TGTGCCAGCAGCTTAGGAGGGGGTCTTTACAATGAGCAGTTCTTC. Full variable domain (remainder filled in from reference TRBV7-2 and TRBJ2-1): GAGVSQSPSNKVTEKGKDVELRCDPISGHTALYWYRQSLGQGLEFLIYFQGNSAPDKSGLPSDRFSAERTGGSVSTLTIQRTQQEDSAVYLCASSLGGGLYNEQFFGPGTRLTVL.

The chain couples TRBV18 to TRBJ1-1, with 9 bases aligning to TRBD1. The trim removed 5 bases at V and 3 bases at J, leaving 16 bases unmatched. Looked up from germline, CDR1 is KGHSH and CDR2 is LQKENI. The CDR3 loop spans 18 amino acids. The DNA for the CDR3 is TGTGCCAGCTCAGTCTTAACAACAGGGGGCAGAGGGGACACTGAAGCTTTCTTT. Translating gives CASSVLTTGGRGDTEAFF.

This chain links TRBV19 with TRBJ2-6; TRBD2 is a possible D gene (5 bases). CDR1 and CDR2 (germline): LNHDA, SQIVND (reference sequence). V dropped 3 bases and J dropped 1 base, with 10 bases sitting between them. The CDR3 loop spans 16 amino acids. The CDR3 nucleotides read TGTGCCAGTAGTATTCGACGGGGTTCTGGGGCCAACGTCCTGACTTTC. Residues: CASSIRRGSGANVLTF.

The J gene is TRBJ1-2, the V gene TRBV29-1; 7 bases line up with TRBD1. This CDR3 comprises 17 residues. With 3 bases clipped from V and 8 bases from J, the junction kept 21 bases outside the gene matches. Germline-derived CDR1 and CDR2 are SQVTM and ANQGSEA. CDR3 nucleotide sequence: TGCAGCGTTGATTCACTGGGCATGGTTAGGGGGCGCGGGGGCTACACCTTC. Its protein is CSVDSLGMVRGRGGYTF.

The chain is built from TRBV12-5 and TRBJ1-1; D might be TRBD1 (5 bases). This CDR3 is built from 15 residues. Germline CDR1 reads LGHNT; CDR2 reads FRNRAP. The V gene lost 1 base and the J gene lost 6 bases, with 15 bases spanning the gap. The CDR3 coding sequence is TGTGCTAGTGGTTTGGGGGGGATCGGAGGGTCTGAAGCTTTCTTT. Amino acid sequence: CASGLGGIGGSEAFF.